The 22 T cell receptor beta chains below all came from one sample that was sequenced in a study of T cells in Graves' hyperthyroidism and ophthalmopathy (dated by TCRdb to the late 2010s). Library generation was performed with multiplex PCR. The data were produced on an Illumina HiSeq 2000. TCR beta CDR3 regions were amplified from RNA transcripts. For the first round of RT-PCR on the TCR CDR3, the HTBI primer set was used together with the Qiagen OneStep RT-PCR kit. TCRdb trimmed the raw reads at Q25, called clones with MiXCR and kept productive beta chains. Rows matching on CDR3 protein sequence are summarized as one entry with the most common DNA and genes. The sample records about 640,000 distinct CDR3 sequences, 20% of which are singletons. The ten largest make up 34% of the sample. Sequenced: blood. Source of these receptors: a man under 40 with Graves' ophthalmopathy.

The table lists this clonotype with a few counts. The CDR3 loop reads CASSTDGGTEAFF. CDR3 nucleotides: TGCGCCAGCAGCACCGACGGGGGGACTGAAGCTTTCTTT. This chain connects TRBV5-1 to TRBJ1-1; a weak D match, TRBD1 (5 bases). Germline-derived CDR1 and CDR2 are SGHRS and YFSETQ. This CDR3 comprises 13 residues. Trimming took off 4 bases at V and 5 bases at J, with 12 bases between the two ends.

This clonotype has only a few counts. This sequence joins TRBV20-1 and TRBJ2-3, with TRBD2 identical over 10 bases. The CDR3 has 15 amino acids. Germline CDR1 reads DFQATT; CDR2 reads SNEGSKA (reference sequence). J lost 3 bases, V lost 1 base, and 4 bases had no gene match. The CDR3 region is CSARVPGLATDTQYF. The CDR3 DNA reads TGCAGTGCTAGAGTACCGGGACTAGCGACAGATACGCAGTATTTT.

This clonotype was seen ten or more times. The V call is TRBV6-5, the J call TRBJ2-7; possibly TRBD1 for D (6 bases). Germline V lookup: CDR1 MNHEY, CDR2 SVGAGI. The CDR3 is made up of 15 amino acids. V was pared by 0 bases and J by 2 bases, with 11 bases between. The CDR3 DNA reads as TGTGCCAGCAGTTACTCGACCAGGGGAACCTACGAGCAGTACTTC. It encodes CASSYSTRGTYEQYF.

Only a few counts were recorded for this clonotype. This chain uses TRBV5-6 with TRBJ2-5, with 14 positions matching TRBD2. V lost 3 bases, J lost 1 base, and 2 bases stayed unmatched. The CDR3 sequence is 16 residues long. Germline V gene lookup returns CDR1 SGHDT and CDR2 YYEEEE. CDR3 loop: CASSWGTSGSQETQYF. CDR3 bases: TGTGCCAGCAGCTGGGGGACTAGCGGGAGCCAAGAGACCCAGTACTTC.

The chain links TRBV7-8 to TRBJ2-7; no definite D call. Germline V gene data show CDR1 as SGHVS and CDR2 as FQNEAQ. The CDR3 runs to 14 residues. V was cut by 1 base and J by 1 base, with 8 bases left in between. The CDR3 reads CASSLEDGSYEQYF. The CDR3 DNA follows: TGTGCCAGCAGCTTAGAGGACGGGTCCTACGAGCAGTACTTC.

This clonotype has just a few counts. V gene TRBV11-2 combines with J gene TRBJ2-3; possible D gene TRBD2, 8 bases. CDR1 is SGHAT and CDR2 is FQNNGV in the germline V gene. Trimming took off 3 bases at V and 2 bases at J, with 24 bases between the two ends. CDR3 length: 19 amino acids. The CDR3 is CASSFWLDRREAHTDTQYF. For the CDR3, the DNA is TGTGCCAGCAGCTTCTGGTTGGACAGGCGGGAGGCACACACAGATACGCAGTATTTT.

This clonotype was picked up a small number of times. The chain recombines TRBV19 with TRBJ2-1; TRBD2 agrees at 10 bases. CDR1 is LNHDA and CDR2 is SQIVND in the germline V gene (reference sequence). CDR3 length: 15 residues. V shed 8 bases, J shed 4 bases, and the junction held 8 bases outside the gene matches. The CDR3 coding sequence is TGTGCCAGTTCTAGCGGGAGAGAACCGTACAATGAGCAGTTCTTC. Amino acid sequence: CASSSGREPYNEQFF. The full variable domain, its missing parts supplied by reference TRBV19 and TRBJ2-1, is DGGITQSPKYLFRKEGQNVTLSCEQNLNHDAMYWYRQDPGQGLRLIYYSQIVNDFQKGDIAEGYSVSREKKESFPLTVTSAQKNPTAFYLCASSSGREPYNEQFFGPGTRLTVL.

The sample holds many counts of this clonotype. The chain links TRBV7-9 to TRBJ2-1, with D possibly matching TRBD1 (6 bases). CDR3 length: 13 amino acids. The ends were cut back, 3 bases at V and 7 bases at J, with 10 bases in the middle. Germline V gene data show CDR1 as SEHNR and CDR2 as FQNEAQ (reference sequence). The CDR3 here is CASSFGQTNEQFF. The DNA of the CDR3 is TGTGCCAGCAGCTTCGGACAGACGAATGAGCAGTTCTTC.

In this sample, this clonotype turned up a few times. The chain links TRBV14 to TRBJ1-6; no clear D. Between the trimmed V and J ends, which lost 4 bases and 7 bases, there was a span of 8 bases. The CDR3 is made up of 13 amino acids. Looked up from germline, CDR1 is SGHDN and CDR2 is FVKESK. In nucleotides, the CDR3 is TGTGCCAGCAGCCCGTACTGGAATTCACCCCTCCACTTT. Translating gives CASSPYWNSPLHF.

V is TRBV29-1 and J is TRBJ1-5; D not resolved. CDR1 and CDR2 (germline): SQVTM, ANQGSEA. This CDR3 comprises 16 residues. V lost 7 bases, J lost 0 bases, and 19 bases lay in between. CDR3 in DNA: TGCAGCGGTCCTATACTCCTTGGGTATAGCAATCAGCCCCAGCATTTT. Residues: CSGPILLGYSNQPQHF.

V gene TRBV12-3 or TRBV12-4 combines with J gene TRBJ1-1; D gene ambiguous. CDR3 length equals 12 residues. V lost 6 bases, J lost 1 base, and 6 bases lay in between. CDR3 nucleotides: TGTGCCAGCAGGTACCCGAACACTGAAGCTTTCTTT. It codes for CASRYPNTEAFF.

This clonotype was picked up many times. The V gene is TRBV28, the J gene TRBJ1-6; a weak D match, TRBD1 (5 bases). The CDR3 totals 15 residues. Germline V gives CDR1 MDHEN, CDR2 SYDVKM. Between the trimmed V and J ends, which lost 5 bases and 9 bases, there was a span of 17 bases. The CDR3 bases are TGTGCCAGCAGTCCTCCGTCAGGGAGAGGTTCACCCCTCCACTTT. Translated, it gives CASSPPSGRGSPLHF.

This clonotype was found a few times. The chain combines TRBV24-1 with TRBJ2-1, with D hard to call. With 0 bases removed from V and 5 bases from J, the gap between germline ends came to 10 bases. Per the germline V gene, CDR1 is KGHDR and CDR2 is SFDVKD. The CDR3 totals 15 residues. The CDR3 loop is CATSDLPGGNNEQFF. The CDR3 bases are TGTGCCACCAGTGATTTGCCCGGCGGCAACAATGAGCAGTTCTTC.

This clonotype occurred a few times. The CDR3 is CAWRRTGEQYF. The CDR3 DNA reads as TGTGCCTGGAGGAGGACAGGCGAGCAGTACTTC. The chain joins TRBV30 to TRBJ2-7, with 7 bases aligning to TRBD1. The CDR3 spans 11 residues. V gave up 3 bases and J gave up 6 bases; unmatched junction bases: 2. CDR1 and CDR2 from the germline V gene are GTSNPN and SVGIG (reference sequence). The full variable domain, its missing parts supplied by reference TRBV30 and TRBJ2-7, is SQTIHQWPATLVQPVGSPLSLECTVEGTSNPNLYWYRQAAGRGLQLLFYSVGIGQISSEVPQNLSASRPQDRQFILSSKKLLLSDSGFYLCAWRRTGEQYFGPGTRLTVT.

The chain is built from TRBV9 and TRBJ2-6, with D maybe TRBD2 (5 bases). CDR3 length equals 18 residues. CDR1 and CDR2 (germline): SGDLS, YYNGEE. V was shortened by 0 bases and J by 2 bases, with 15 bases between the two germline ends. For the CDR3, the DNA is TGTGCCAGCAGCGTAGCATTCCCCACGGGAACTGGGGCCAACGTCCTGACTTTC. This sequence encodes CASSVAFPTGTGANVLTF.

In its sample, this clonotype was seen a few times. The rearrangement joins TRBV11-2 to TRBJ1-3; 10 bases line up with TRBD1. The CDR3 totals 16 residues. J gave up 4 bases and V 5 bases, and 8 bases lay outside the gene matches. In germline, CDR1 is SGHAT, CDR2 FQNNGV. The CDR3: CASSALRDRGGNTIYF. The DNA for the CDR3 is TGTGCCAGCAGCGCCCTCCGGGACAGGGGAGGAAACACCATATATTTT. Together with reference TRBV11-2 and TRBJ1-3, the CDR3 gives the full variable domain: EAGVAQSPRYKIIEKRQSVAFWCNPISGHATLYWYQQILGQGPKLLIQFQNNGVVDDSQLPKDRFSAERLKGVDSTLKIQPAKLEDSAVYLCASSALRDRGGNTIYFGEGSWLTVV.

Remarks on this clonotype: A much larger clone is a single base away; this may be a read error. V usage is TRBV2 and J usage is TRBJ1-5; D not resolved. This CDR3 has 14 residues. Looked up from germline, CDR1 is SNHLY and CDR2 is FYNNEI. Trimming took 3 bases from V and 3 from J, leaving 9 bases between them. The CDR3 DNA reads as TGTGCCAGCAGTGAGGAACGGTCCAATCAGCCCCAGCATTTT. Protein: CASSEERSNQPQHF. Full variable domain (missing parts from reference TRBV2 and TRBJ1-5): EPEVTQTPSHQVTQMGQEVILRCVPISNHLYFYWYRQILGQKVEFLVSFYNNEISEKSEIFDDQFSVERPDGSNFTLKIRSTKLEDSAMYFCASSEERSNQPQHFGDGTRLSIL.

This clonotype occurred many times. The chain combines TRBV28 with TRBJ2-1; 8 nucleotides agree with TRBD2. Per germline, CDR1 MDHEN and CDR2 SYDVKM. The CDR3 length is 15 residues. The junction had 8 bases not matched to a gene; V was cut back by 3 bases and J by 7 bases. CDR3 bases: TGTGCCAGCAGTTTCCCGAGCGGGAGAATAAATGAGCAGTTCTTC. As protein: CASSFPSGRINEQFF. Based on the CDR3 plus reference TRBV28 and TRBJ2-1, the full variable domain is DVKVTQSSRYLVKRTGEKVFLECVQDMDHENMFWYRQDPGLGLRLIYFSYDVKMKEKGDIPEGYSVSREKKERFSLILESASTNQTSMYLCASSFPSGRINEQFFGPGTRLTVL.

This clonotype was detected a few times. This chain uses TRBV7-6 with TRBJ2-5; D gene ambiguous. The CDR3 loop spans 14 amino acids. V lost 4 bases, J lost 1 base, and 10 bases lay in between. Germline values: CDR1 SGHVS, CDR2 FNYEAQ. The CDR3 region is CASSSAQTQETQYF. DNA for the CDR3: TGTGCCAGCAGCTCCGCCCAGACCCAAGAGACCCAGTACTTC.

This clonotype was seen many times. This chain links TRBV6-1 with TRBJ1-2, with unresolved D. V lost 4 bases, J lost 5 bases, and 17 bases lay in between. This CDR3 comprises 15 residues. Per the germline V gene, CDR1 is MNHNS and CDR2 is SASEGT. This CDR3 is CASSGPREGRYGYTF. The CDR3 region has the DNA TGTGCCAGCAGTGGCCCTCGCGAGGGCAGGTATGGCTACACCTTC.

The V and J genes are TRBV20-1 and TRBJ2-3, with TRBD2 matching over 7 bases. Trimming removed 0 bases from V and 4 bases from J; junction bases left unmatched: 7. The CDR3 has 15 amino acids. Germline assignment: CDR1 DFQATT and CDR2 SNEGSKA (reference sequence). As DNA, the CDR3 is TGCAGTGCTAGAGATAGAGGGCGGGAGCCAGATACGCAGTATTTT. Translated: CSARDRGREPDTQYF.

In this sample, this clonotype turned up a few times. This rearrangement joins TRBV24-1 to TRBJ1-5; unclear D gene. Germline V gives CDR1 KGHDR, CDR2 SFDVKD. Trimming shortened V by 0 bases and J by 5 bases, and 10 bases separated the two germline ends. The CDR3 is 15 amino acids. The chain's CDR3 is CATSDLGEEYQPQHF. The CDR3 DNA reads TGTGCCACCAGTGATTTGGGCGAGGAGTATCAGCCCCAGCATTTT.